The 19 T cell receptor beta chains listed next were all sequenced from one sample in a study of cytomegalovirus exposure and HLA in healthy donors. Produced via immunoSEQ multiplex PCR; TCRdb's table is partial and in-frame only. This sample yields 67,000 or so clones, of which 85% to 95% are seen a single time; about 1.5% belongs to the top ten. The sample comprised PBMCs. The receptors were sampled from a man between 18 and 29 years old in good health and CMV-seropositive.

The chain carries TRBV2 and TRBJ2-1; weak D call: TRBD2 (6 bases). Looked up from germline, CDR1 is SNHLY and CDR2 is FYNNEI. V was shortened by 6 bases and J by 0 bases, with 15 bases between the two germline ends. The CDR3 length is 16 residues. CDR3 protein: CASSPEGPSSYNEQFF. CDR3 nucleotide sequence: TGTGCCAGCAGCCCGGAGGGACCGAGCTCCTACAATGAGCAGTTCTTC.

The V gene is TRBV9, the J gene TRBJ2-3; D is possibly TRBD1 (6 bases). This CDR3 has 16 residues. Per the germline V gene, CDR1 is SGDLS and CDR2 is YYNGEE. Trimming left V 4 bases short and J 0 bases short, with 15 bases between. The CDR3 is CASSSTGTPSTDTQYF. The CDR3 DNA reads TGTGCCAGCAGCTCTACCGGGACACCTAGCACAGATACGCAGTATTTT.

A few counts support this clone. The CDR3 region has the DNA TGTGCCAGTAGTATTGGGACAGTCTATGGCTACACCTTC. Translation: CASSIGTVYGYTF. The chain has TRBV19 and TRBJ1-2, with 7 bases fitting TRBD1. Per germline, CDR1 LNHDA and CDR2 SQIVND (reference sequence). V lost 3 bases and J lost 4; bases outside the gene matches: 2. The CDR3 is made up of 13 amino acids.

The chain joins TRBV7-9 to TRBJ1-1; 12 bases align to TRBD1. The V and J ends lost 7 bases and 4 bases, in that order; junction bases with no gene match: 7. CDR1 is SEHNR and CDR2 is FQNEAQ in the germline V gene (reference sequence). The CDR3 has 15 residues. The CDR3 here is CASNPGQGASTEAFF. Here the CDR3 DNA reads TGTGCCAGCAACCCGGGACAGGGGGCGAGCACTGAAGCTTTCTTT.

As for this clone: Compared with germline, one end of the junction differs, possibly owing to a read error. The CDR3 DNA reads TGTGCCAGCAGCTTACTCTCCGACGAGCAGTACTTC. Residues: CASSLLSDEQYF. The chain has TRBV7-9 and TRBJ2-7; D is ambiguous. The CDR3 extends over 12 amino acids. Germline assignment: CDR1 SEHNR and CDR2 FQNEAQ (reference sequence). Supplemented by reference TRBV7-9 and TRBJ2-7, the full variable domain reads DTGVSQNPRHKITKRGQNVTFRCDPISEHNRLYWYRQTLGQGPEFLTYFQNEAQLEKSRLLSDRFSAERPKGSFSTLEIQRTEQGDSAMYLCASSLLSDEQYFGPGTRLTVT.

The CDR3, as DNA: TGTGCCAGCTCTCCCCAGGGGATCTTGGCCAAAAACATTCAGTACTTC. It encodes CASSPQGILAKNIQYF. The chain has TRBV19 and TRBJ2-4; the D gene is possibly TRBD1 (6 bases). Germline assignment: CDR1 LNHDA and CDR2 SQIVND (reference sequence). Trimming removed 9 bases from V and 1 base from J, with 19 bases in between. There are 16 residues in the CDR3. The full variable domain, with the rest looked up from reference TRBV19 and TRBJ2-4, is DGGITQSPKYLFRKEGQNVTLSCEQNLNHDAMYWYRQDPGQGLRLIYYSQIVNDFQKGDIAEGYSVSREKKESFPLTVTSAQKNPTAFYLCASSPQGILAKNIQYFGAGTRLSVL.

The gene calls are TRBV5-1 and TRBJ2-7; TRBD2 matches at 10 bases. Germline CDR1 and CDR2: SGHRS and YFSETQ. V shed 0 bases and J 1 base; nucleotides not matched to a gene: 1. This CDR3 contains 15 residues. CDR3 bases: TGCGCCAGCAGCTTGGGGACTAGCGGTTCCTACGAGCAGTACTTC. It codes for CASSLGTSGSYEQYF.

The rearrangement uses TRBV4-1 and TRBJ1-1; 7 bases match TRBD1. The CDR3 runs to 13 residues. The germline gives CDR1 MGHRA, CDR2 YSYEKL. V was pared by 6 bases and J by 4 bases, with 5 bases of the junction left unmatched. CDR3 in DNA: TGCGCCAGCAGAAAGGGACAGATCACTGAAGCTTTCTTT. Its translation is CASRKGQITEAFF.

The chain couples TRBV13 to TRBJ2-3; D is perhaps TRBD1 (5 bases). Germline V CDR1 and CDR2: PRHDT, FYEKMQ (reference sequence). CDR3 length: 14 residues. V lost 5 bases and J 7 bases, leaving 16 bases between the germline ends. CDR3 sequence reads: CASSPPLRGNTQYF. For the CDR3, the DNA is TGTGCCAGCAGCCCCCCTCTTAGGGGTAATACGCAGTATTTT. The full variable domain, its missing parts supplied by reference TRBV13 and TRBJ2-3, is AAGVIQSPRHLIKEKRETATLKCYPIPRHDTVYWYQQGPGQDPQFLISFYEKMQSDKGSIPDRFSAQQFSDYHSELNMSSLELGDSALYFCASSPPLRGNTQYFGPGTRLTVL.

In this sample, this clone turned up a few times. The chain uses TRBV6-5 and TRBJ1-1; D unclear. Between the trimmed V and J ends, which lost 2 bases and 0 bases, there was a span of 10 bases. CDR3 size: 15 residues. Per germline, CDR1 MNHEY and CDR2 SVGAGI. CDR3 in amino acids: CASSYTPTLNTEAFF. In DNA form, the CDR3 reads TGTGCCAGCAGTTACACACCGACTCTGAACACTGAAGCTTTCTTT.

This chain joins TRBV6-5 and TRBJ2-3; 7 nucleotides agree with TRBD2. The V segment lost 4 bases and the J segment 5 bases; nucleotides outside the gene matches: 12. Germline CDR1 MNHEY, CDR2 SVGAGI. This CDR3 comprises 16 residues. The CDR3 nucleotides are TGTGCCAGCAGTTTAGGGATTCTCTCGGGGGGAGATACGCAGTATTTT. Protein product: CASSLGILSGGDTQYF.

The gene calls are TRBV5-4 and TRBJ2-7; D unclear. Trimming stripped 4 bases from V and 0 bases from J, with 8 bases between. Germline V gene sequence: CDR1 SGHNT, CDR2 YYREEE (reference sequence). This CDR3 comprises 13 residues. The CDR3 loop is CASSLGSSYEQYF. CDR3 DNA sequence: TGTGCCAGCAGCCTGGGTAGCTCCTACGAGCAGTACTTC.

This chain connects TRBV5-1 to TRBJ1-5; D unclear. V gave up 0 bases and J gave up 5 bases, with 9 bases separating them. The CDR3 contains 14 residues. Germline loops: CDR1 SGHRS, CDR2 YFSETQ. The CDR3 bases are TGCGCCAGCAGCTTGGACTACGGGTATCAGCCCCAGCATTTT. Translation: CASSLDYGYQPQHF.

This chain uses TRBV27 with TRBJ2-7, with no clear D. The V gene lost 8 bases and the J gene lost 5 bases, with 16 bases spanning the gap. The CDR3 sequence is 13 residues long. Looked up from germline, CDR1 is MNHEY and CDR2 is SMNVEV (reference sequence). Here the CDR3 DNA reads TGTGCCAGCGGGTACTCAGAGGCCAACGAGCAGTACTTC. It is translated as CASGYSEANEQYF.

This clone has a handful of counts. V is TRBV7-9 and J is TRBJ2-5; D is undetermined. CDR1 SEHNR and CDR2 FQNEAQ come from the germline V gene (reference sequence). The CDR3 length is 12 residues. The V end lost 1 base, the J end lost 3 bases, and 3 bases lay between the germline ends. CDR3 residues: CASSLDKETQYF. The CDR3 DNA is TGTGCCAGCAGCTTAGACAAAGAGACCCAGTACTTC.

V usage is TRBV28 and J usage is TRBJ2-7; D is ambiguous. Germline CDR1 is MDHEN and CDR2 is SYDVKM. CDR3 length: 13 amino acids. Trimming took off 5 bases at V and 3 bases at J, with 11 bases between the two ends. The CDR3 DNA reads TGTGCCAGCAGTACCGGCGGAAGCTACGAGCAGTACTTC. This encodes CASSTGGSYEQYF.

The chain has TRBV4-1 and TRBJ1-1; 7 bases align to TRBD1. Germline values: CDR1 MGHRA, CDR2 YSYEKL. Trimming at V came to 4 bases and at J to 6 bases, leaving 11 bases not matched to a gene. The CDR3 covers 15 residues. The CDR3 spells CASSLAGTVIAEAFF. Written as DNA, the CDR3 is TGCGCCAGCAGCCTCGCGGGGACAGTGATCGCTGAAGCTTTCTTT.

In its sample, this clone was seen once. As DNA, the CDR3 is TGCGCCAGCAGCTTAGGACTAGTCACAGATACGCAGTATTTT. Translation gives CASSLGLVTDTQYF. The rearrangement links TRBV5-1 to TRBJ2-3; 7 bases are shared with TRBD2. V dropped 2 bases and J dropped 2; count of bases not matched to a gene: 2. The CDR3 consists of 14 residues. In germline, CDR1 is SGHRS, CDR2 YFSETQ.

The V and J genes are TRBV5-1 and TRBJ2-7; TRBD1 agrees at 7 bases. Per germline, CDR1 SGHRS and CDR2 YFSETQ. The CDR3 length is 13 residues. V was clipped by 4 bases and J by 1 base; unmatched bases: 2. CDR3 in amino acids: CASSIQGSYEQYF. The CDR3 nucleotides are TGCGCCAGCAGCATACAGGGGTCCTACGAGCAGTACTTC.